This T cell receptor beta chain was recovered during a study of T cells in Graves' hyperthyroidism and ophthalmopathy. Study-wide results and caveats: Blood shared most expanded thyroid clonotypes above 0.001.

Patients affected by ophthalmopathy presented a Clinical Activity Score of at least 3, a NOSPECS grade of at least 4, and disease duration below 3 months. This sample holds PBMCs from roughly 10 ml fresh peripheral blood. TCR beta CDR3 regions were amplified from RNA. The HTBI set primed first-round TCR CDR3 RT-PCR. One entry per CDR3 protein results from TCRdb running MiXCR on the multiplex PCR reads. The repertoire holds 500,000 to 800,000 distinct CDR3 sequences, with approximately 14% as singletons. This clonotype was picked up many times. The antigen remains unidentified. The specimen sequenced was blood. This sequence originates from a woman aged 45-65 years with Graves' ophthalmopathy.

CDR3 sequence reads: CASRGAFLGSNQPQHF. CDR3 DNA sequence: TGTGCCAGCAGGGGGGCCTTCTTGGGGAGCAATCAGCCCCAGCATTTT. The chain couples TRBV28 to TRBJ1-5, with D possibly matching TRBD1 (6 bases). Germline assignment: CDR1 MDHEN and CDR2 SYDVKM. The CDR3 is 16 amino acids. Trimming took 6 bases from V and 1 from J, leaving 16 bases between them.